Following are 17 T cell receptor beta chains from one sample sequenced in a study of a mutant IDH1 vaccine in newly diagnosed glioma. The assay was immunoSEQ multiplex PCR, and TCRdb's table has in-frame clones only and misses some. The sample carries 60,000 or so clones, around 91% recorded once. The antigens for these receptors are not known. Noted time point: week 11, during vaccination. Topical imiquimod accompanied each vaccine dose, which consisted of 300 ug of mutant IDH1 20-mer peptide. Sequencing was performed on PBMCs, taken from a glioma patient whose treatment included an IDH1 peptide vaccine. The receptors come from a man in his forties with glioma.

V gene TRBV7-9 combines with J gene TRBJ2-3; 9 nucleotides line up with TRBD2. The CDR3 sequence is 16 residues long. The germline gives CDR1 SEHNR, CDR2 FQNEAQ (reference sequence). V lost 5 bases and J lost 5; bases outside the gene matches: 11. CDR3 sequence reads: CASSRAVAGVGDTQYF. The CDR3 DNA sequence: TGTGCCAGCAGCCGAGCTGTAGCGGGAGTCGGAGATACGCAGTATTTT.

The gene calls are TRBV4-2 and TRBJ2-5; tentatively, D is TRBD1 (5 bases). The CDR3 has 14 amino acids. V was cut by 0 bases and J by 5 bases, with 10 bases left in between. The germline gives CDR1 LGHNA, CDR2 YNFKEQ. CDR3 DNA: TGTGCCAGCAGCCAAGATCGCAGGGCGGAGACCCAGTACTTC. Translating it yields CASSQDRRAETQYF.

The chain links TRBV5-6 to TRBJ2-3; D unclear. Germline assignment: CDR1 SGHDT and CDR2 YYEEEE. The CDR3 has 11 amino acids. V lost 4 bases and J 5 bases, leaving 5 bases between the germline ends. CDR3 protein: CASSRKDTQYF. The DNA of the CDR3 is TGTGCCAGCAGCCGGAAAGATACGCAGTATTTT.

V is TRBV27 and J is TRBJ2-3; 9 bases match TRBD2. Germline V gene lookup returns CDR1 MNHEY and CDR2 SMNVEV (reference sequence). Trimming took 10 bases from V and 3 from J; bases not matched to a gene: 14. This CDR3 is built from 16 residues. The CDR3 sequence: CATTPFAGGLTDTQYF. The DNA of the CDR3 is TGTGCCACAACCCCGTTCGCGGGAGGGTTGACAGATACGCAGTATTTT.

To note about this clone: Other DNA sequences in this specimen translate into the identical CDR3. CDR3 in DNA: TGCGCCAGCAGCGCATCCCAGGGGGCCAGGGAAAAACTGTTTTTT. The encoded protein is CASSASQGAREKLFF. This chain joins TRBV5-1 and TRBJ1-4; 8 positions match TRBD1. Germline V CDR1 and CDR2: SGHRS, YFSETQ. With V trimmed by 4 bases and J by 8 bases, 10 bases remained unmatched. This CDR3 region has 15 residues.

The V call is TRBV5-1, the J call TRBJ2-4; D unresolved. V shed 0 bases and J shed 1 base, with 11 bases lying between them. Germline V gene sequence: CDR1 SGHRS, CDR2 YFSETQ. The CDR3 length is 16 residues. The CDR3 loop is CASSLVPDQAKNIQYF. The CDR3, as DNA: TGCGCCAGCAGCTTGGTTCCAGACCAGGCCAAAAACATTCAGTACTTC.

This rearrangement joins TRBV28 to TRBJ2-5; D not certain. The CDR3 sequence is 15 residues long. The ends were cut back, 3 bases at V and 5 bases at J, with 16 bases in the middle. The V gene's germline CDR1 is MDHEN and CDR2 SYDVKM. The CDR3 coding sequence is TGTGCCAGCAGTTTGGTTCGTAGCTTTCTGGAGACCCAGTACTTC. Translated, it gives CASSLVRSFLETQYF.

V is TRBV21-1 and J is TRBJ1-5. TRBV21-1 is termed a pseudogene. The CDR3 consists of 15 residues. The CDR3 sequence: CASSVHKDSNQPQHF. The CDR3 bases are TGTGCCAGCAGCGTTCACAAGGACAGCAATCAGCCCCAGCATTTT.

The chain couples TRBV30 to TRBJ1-1; maybe TRBD1 (6 bases). V shed 8 bases and J shed 1 base, with 20 bases lying between them. The CDR3 is made up of 15 amino acids. The V gene's germline CDR1 is GTSNPN and CDR2 SVGIG (reference sequence). The CDR3 coding sequence is TGTGCCGGAGGGGGGCGGGTGGTCGCGAACACTGAAGCTTTCTTT. This translates into CAGGGRVVANTEAFF.

The CDR3 reads CASSLLAGVSNQPQHF. CDR3 nucleotide sequence: TGTGCCAGCAGTTTATTGGCAGGGGTATCCAATCAGCCCCAGCATTTT. The chain joins TRBV28 to TRBJ1-5; the D gene is possibly TRBD1 (6 bases). The CDR3 spans 16 residues. Germline V gene sequence: CDR1 MDHEN, CDR2 SYDVKM. V dropped 1 base and J dropped 3 bases, with 13 bases sitting between them. Drawing the rest from reference TRBV28 and TRBJ1-5, the complete variable domain is DVKVTQSSRYLVKRTGEKVFLECVQDMDHENMFWYRQDPGLGLRLIYFSYDVKMKEKGDIPEGYSVSREKKERFSLILESASTNQTSMYLCASSLLAGVSNQPQHFGDGTRLSIL.

The chain is built from TRBV7-9 and TRBJ2-2; the match to TRBD2 covers 7 bases. V dropped 4 bases and J dropped 8; count of bases not matched to a gene: 4. The germline V gene has CDR1 SEHNR and CDR2 FQNEAQ (reference sequence). The CDR3 loop spans 13 amino acids. This CDR3 is CASSSLGRGELFF. CDR3 nucleotide sequence: TGTGCCAGCAGCTCCCTCGGGAGGGGGGAGCTGTTTTTT. Based on the CDR3 plus reference TRBV7-9 and TRBJ2-2, the full variable domain is DTGVSQNPRHKITKRGQNVTFRCDPISEHNRLYWYRQTLGQGPEFLTYFQNEAQLEKSRLLSDRFSAERPKGSFSTLEIQRTEQGDSAMYLCASSSLGRGELFFGEGSRLTVL.

The rearrangement links TRBV7-2 to TRBJ1-2; D might be TRBD1 (5 bases). CDR1 and CDR2 (germline): SGHTA, FQGNSA. The ends were cut back, 0 bases at V and 6 bases at J, with 11 bases in the middle. This CDR3 has 14 residues. The CDR3 region is CASSLAGSGDGYTF. The CDR3 DNA reads TGTGCCAGCAGCTTAGCGGGTTCGGGGGATGGCTACACCTTC.

V usage is TRBV4-3 and J usage is TRBJ2-1; D possibly corresponds to TRBD2 (6 bases). CDR1 and CDR2 from the germline V gene are LGHNA and YSLEER. Trimming removed 0 bases at V and 5 bases at J, with 17 bases between. The CDR3 covers 17 residues. The CDR3 spells CASSQDWRRDLNNEQFF. CDR3 in DNA: TGCGCCAGCAGCCAAGATTGGAGGCGGGACCTCAACAATGAGCAGTTCTTC.

A few counts support this clone. This chain links TRBV7-2 with TRBJ1-1; D gene unclear. The CDR3 is made up of 16 amino acids. Germline CDR1 is SGHTA and CDR2 is FQGNSA. Trimming stripped 4 bases from V and 1 base from J, with 16 bases between. CDR3 DNA: TGTGCCAGCAGCTACAAACCGTGGATTTCGAACACTGAAGCTTTCTTT. Its translation is CASSYKPWISNTEAFF.

The rearrangement uses TRBV10-1 and TRBJ2-2; D might be TRBD2 (6 bases). CDR3 length: 14 amino acids. Germline V gives CDR1 WNHNN, CDR2 SYGVQD (reference sequence). Trimming took 8 bases from V and 3 from J, leaving 13 bases between them. The CDR3 sequence is CASQGLRDTGELFF. CDR3 in DNA: TGCGCCAGCCAAGGACTAAGGGACACCGGGGAGCTGTTTTTT.

The rearrangement joins TRBV19 to TRBJ1-5; D remains ambiguous. The CDR3 is 16 residues long. Trimming removed 6 bases at V and 0 bases at J, with 15 bases between. Germline V gene sequence: CDR1 LNHDA, CDR2 SQIVND (reference sequence). Written as DNA, the CDR3 is TGTGCCAGTAGCCCCATGGGATCAGATAGCAATCAGCCCCAGCATTTT. Protein product: CASSPMGSDSNQPQHF.

V usage is TRBV30 and J usage is TRBJ2-6, with TRBD1 as a possible D gene (6 bases). CDR1 GTSNPN and CDR2 SVGIG come from the germline V gene (reference sequence). The CDR3 length is 14 residues. Between the trimmed V and J ends, which lost 1 base and 2 bases, there was a span of 6 bases. The CDR3 here is CAWSAGAGANVLTF. The DNA of the CDR3 is TGTGCCTGGAGTGCAGGGGCTGGGGCCAACGTCCTGACTTTC.